These 10 T cell receptor beta chains came from one sample sequenced in a study of blood T cell repertoires in COVID-19. Libraries were prepared by immunoSEQ multiplex PCR; TCRdb keeps only in-frame clonotypes and omits some of them. The sample lists around 260,000 clones, around 87% occurring once. The sequenced sample consisted of peripheral blood. These receptors originate from a woman in her 50s with acute or convalescent COVID-19.

This clone was found a few times. DNA for the CDR3: TGTGCCAGCAGCTTGTCCAGGGCTGGCTACACCTTC. Amino acids: CASSLSRAGYTF. V is TRBV5-6 and J is TRBJ1-2; the D gene is possibly TRBD1 (5 bases). Germline CDR1 and CDR2: SGHDT and YYEEEE. The CDR3 length is 12 residues. V was cut by 1 base and J by 7 bases, with 8 bases left in between.

The chain is built from TRBV6-5 and TRBJ2-5; D is uncertain. V lost 7 bases, J lost 2 bases, and 14 bases lay in between. The CDR3 spans 14 residues. The germline V gene has CDR1 MNHEY and CDR2 SVGAGI. CDR3 coding DNA: TGTGCCAGCAACCCTAGACGAATTCAAGAGACCCAGTACTTC. This codes for CASNPRRIQETQYF.

The chain carries TRBV7-3 and TRBJ1-5; tentatively, D is TRBD1 (5 bases). In germline, CDR1 is SGHTA, CDR2 FQGTGA. Trimming removed 5 bases at V and 1 base at J, with 15 bases between. The CDR3 is 16 amino acids. The CDR3 sequence is CASSPPQGRSNQPQHF. CDR3 DNA: TGTGCCAGCAGCCCCCCTCAGGGTCGGAGCAATCAGCCCCAGCATTTT.

This clone is a singleton in its sample. V is TRBV5-5 and J is TRBJ2-7; no clear D gene. Germline CDR1 and CDR2: SGHKS and YYEKEE (reference sequence). V gave up 4 bases and J gave up 2 bases, with 10 bases separating them. This CDR3 spans 13 amino acids. CDR3 in amino acids: CASSTGRPYEQYF. The CDR3 region has the DNA TGTGCCAGCAGCACCGGCAGGCCCTACGAGCAGTACTTC.

The chain employs TRBV7-2 and TRBJ2-2; 10 positions agree with TRBD2. The ends lost 2 bases at V and 7 bases at J; junction bases unmatched: 4. The CDR3 spans 15 residues. CDR1 and CDR2 from the germline V gene are SGHTA and FQGNSA. In DNA, the CDR3 is TGTGCCAGCAGCTTAACCCTAGCGGGAGTCGGGGAGCTGTTTTTT. Translation: CASSLTLAGVGELFF.

The chain links TRBV28 to TRBJ1-4, with 7 positions matching TRBD1. V gave up 7 bases and J gave up 4 bases; unmatched junction bases: 6. The CDR3 runs to 14 residues. Germline V gene lookup returns CDR1 MDHEN and CDR2 SYDVKM. The DNA of the CDR3 is TGTGCCAGCAAGGAACAGGGGATTAATGAAAAACTGTTTTTT. It is translated as CASKEQGINEKLFF.

V gene TRBV29-1 combines with J gene TRBJ2-1, with D perhaps matching TRBD2 (6 bases). CDR1 SQVTM and CDR2 ANQGSEA come from the germline V gene. V lost 7 bases and J 2 bases, leaving 12 bases between the germline ends. The CDR3 has 13 amino acids. As DNA, the CDR3 is TGCAGCGGATCTTGGGGGGCCTACAATGAGCAGTTCTTC. Translation gives CSGSWGAYNEQFF.

J is TRBJ1-4 and V is TRBV25-1; no firm D call. From germline, CDR1 is MGHDK and CDR2 SYGVNS. V was clipped by 4 bases and J by 8 bases, with 14 bases between them. The CDR3 consists of 14 residues. CDR3: CASSGVLVWEKLFF. The CDR3 DNA reads TGTGCCAGCAGTGGCGTTTTGGTTTGGGAAAAACTGTTTTTT.

The rearrangement uses TRBV9 and TRBJ1-6; D ambiguous. In germline, CDR1 is SGDLS, CDR2 YYNGEE. The V end was cut by 1 base, the J end by 8 bases, with 16 bases between. The CDR3 has 16 amino acids. The chain's CDR3 is CASSVSSRGGYSPLHF. The CDR3 DNA follows: TGTGCCAGCAGCGTATCGTCACGGGGTGGGTATTCACCCCTCCACTTT.

The rearrangement uses TRBV4-3 and TRBJ2-3, with 13 bases identical to TRBD2. CDR3 length: 18 amino acids. Losses at the gene ends were 1 base for V and 3 bases for J; bases not matched to a gene: 7. Germline V gene sequence: CDR1 LGHNA, CDR2 YSLEER. CDR3 coding DNA: TGCGCCAGCAGCCAAGTCTTACTAGCGGGAGGGCAGACAGATACGCAGTATTTT. It yields the protein CASSQVLLAGGQTDTQYF.